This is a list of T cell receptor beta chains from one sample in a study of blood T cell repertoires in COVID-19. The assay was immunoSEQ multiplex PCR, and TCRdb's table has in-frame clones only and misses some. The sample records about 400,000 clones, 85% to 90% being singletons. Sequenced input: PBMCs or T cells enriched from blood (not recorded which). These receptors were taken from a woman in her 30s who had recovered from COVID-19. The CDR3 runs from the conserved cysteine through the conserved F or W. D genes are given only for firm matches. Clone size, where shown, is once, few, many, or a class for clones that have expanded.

CDR3 DNA: TGTGCCTGGGCGGGGACAGCTGAAGCTTTCTTT
CDR3 protein: CAWAGTAEAFF
clone size: NA
J gene: TRBJ1-1
V gene: TRBV30
D gene: TRBD1

CDR3 DNA: TGTGCCAGCTCACCAGGGGAGTGGCAATATGGCTACACCTTC
CDR3 protein: CASSPGEWQYGYTF
clone size: NA
J gene: TRBJ1-2
V gene: TRBV18
D gene: NA

CDR3 DNA: TGTGCCAGCAGTGAAGCGATGGAGGGGTTTCAGCCCCAGCATTTT
CDR3 protein: CASSEAMEGFQPQHF
clone size: NA
J gene: TRBJ1-5
V gene: TRBV2
D gene: NA

CDR3 DNA: TGTGCCAGCAGTTACTCCCGGGGGATGAATTCACCCCTCCACTTT
CDR3 protein: CASSYSRGMNSPLHF
clone size: NA
J gene: TRBJ1-6
V gene: TRBV6-5
D gene: NA

CDR3 DNA: TGTGCCAGCAGCTATCACCGGGACAGGGTGGAGGGCTATGGCTACACCTTC
CDR3 protein: CASSYHRDRVEGYGYTF
clone size: NA
J gene: TRBJ1-2
V gene: TRBV7-8
D gene: TRBD1

CDR3 DNA: TGTGCCATCCGGGACAGCCGAGGGTATGGCTACACCTTC
CDR3 protein: CAIRDSRGYGYTF
clone size: NA
J gene: TRBJ1-2
V gene: TRBV28
D gene: TRBD1

CDR3 DNA: TGTGCCAGCAGTCCCCAGGGACTAGTTATAGAGTACTTC
CDR3 protein: CASSPQGLVIEYF
clone size: NA
J gene: TRBJ2-4
V gene: TRBV6-5
D gene: TRBD2

CDR3 DNA: TGTGCCAGCAGTTACGGGGCGGGAGCGAACACCGGGGAGCTGTTTTTT
CDR3 protein: CASSYGAGANTGELFF
clone size: NA
J gene: TRBJ2-2
V gene: TRBV6-5
D gene: TRBD2

CDR3 DNA: TGCAGCGGAGGACAGGTAGGTTCACCCCTCCACTTT
CDR3 protein: CSGGQVGSPLHF
clone size: NA
J gene: TRBJ1-6
V gene: TRBV29-1
D gene: TRBD1

CDR3 DNA: TGTGCCAGCCGGGAGGCCAACACTGAAGCTTTCTTT
CDR3 protein: CASREANTEAFF
clone size: few
J gene: TRBJ1-1
V gene: TRBV2
D gene: NA

CDR3 DNA: TGTGCCAGCAGCCAGGGGAAAGCACCCCTCCACTTT
CDR3 protein: CASSQGKAPLHF
clone size: NA
J gene: TRBJ1-6
V gene: TRBV6-5
D gene: NA

CDR3 DNA: TGTGCCAGCAGTTACTTCGACACTGGCTCCTACAATGAGCAGTTCTTC
CDR3 protein: CASSYFDTGSYNEQFF
clone size: NA
J gene: TRBJ2-1
V gene: TRBV6-5
D gene: NA

CDR3 DNA: TGTGCCAGCAGCCAAGCGCGGGGGAGCGCGAACACCGGGGAGCTGTTTTTT
CDR3 protein: CASSQARGSANTGELFF
clone size: NA
J gene: TRBJ2-2
V gene: TRBV4-2
D gene: TRBD2

CDR3 DNA: TGTGCCAGCAGCCAACTACGGGATGAGCAGTTCTTC
CDR3 protein: CASSQLRDEQFF
clone size: NA
J gene: TRBJ2-1
V gene: TRBV28
D gene: NA

CDR3 DNA: TGTGCCAGCAGTTCAGGAAGGACAGGGAAAGAGACCCAGTACTTC
CDR3 protein: CASSSGRTGKETQYF
clone size: NA
J gene: TRBJ2-5
V gene: TRBV27
D gene: TRBD1

CDR3 DNA: TGTGCCAGCATCCTACTACCTCGGGGGAACACTGAAGCTTTCTTT
CDR3 protein: CASILLPRGNTEAFF
clone size: NA
J gene: TRBJ1-1
V gene: TRBV28
D gene: NA

CDR3 DNA: TGTGCCAGCAGTCTTAACAGGGGGAGGGATGAGCAGTTCTTC
CDR3 protein: CASSLNRGRDEQFF
clone size: NA
J gene: TRBJ2-1
V gene: TRBV6-5
D gene: NA

CDR3 DNA: TGTGCCAGCACCTCGACTAGCGGACCACTCGAGCAGTACTTC
CDR3 protein: CASTSTSGPLEQYF
clone size: NA
J gene: TRBJ2-7
V gene: TRBV7-9
D gene: TRBD2

CDR3 DNA: TGTGCCAGCAGCCTCGACAGATTCGAGGACACCTTC
CDR3 protein: CASSLDRFEDTF
clone size: NA
J gene: TRBJ1-2
V gene: TRBV12-3/TRBV12-4
D gene: NA

CDR3 DNA: TGTGCCAGCAGCACTCCAGGGGCCCCCTACGAGCAGTACTTC
CDR3 protein: CASSTPGAPYEQYF
clone size: NA
J gene: TRBJ2-7
V gene: TRBV7-2
D gene: NA

CDR3 DNA: TGTGCCAGCAGTGCAGGGTATAGCAATCAGCCCCAGCATTTT
CDR3 protein: CASSAGYSNQPQHF
clone size: NA
J gene: TRBJ1-5
V gene: TRBV25-1
D gene: NA

CDR3 DNA: TGTGCCAGCTCACCCTACGGGACAGTAAACTCTGGGGCCAACGTCCTGACTTTC
CDR3 protein: CASSPYGTVNSGANVLTF
clone size: NA
J gene: TRBJ2-6
V gene: TRBV18
D gene: TRBD1

CDR3 DNA: TGTGCCAGCAGTTTGTGGCGTGGACAGGGCGCGCAGCCCCAGCATTTT
CDR3 protein: CASSLWRGQGAQPQHF
clone size: NA
J gene: TRBJ1-5
V gene: TRBV28
D gene: TRBD1

CDR3 DNA: TGTGCCAGCAGCGTTACAGGGGTTGGCACTGAAGCTTTCTTT
CDR3 protein: CASSVTGVGTEAFF
clone size: NA
J gene: TRBJ1-1
V gene: TRBV7-9
D gene: TRBD1

CDR3 DNA: TGTGCCAGCAGCCCAGGGGACAGGGGGCCTGAAAAACTGTTTTTT
CDR3 protein: CASSPGDRGPEKLFF
clone size: NA
J gene: TRBJ1-4
V gene: TRBV5-5
D gene: TRBD1

CDR3 DNA: TGTGCCAGCAGTTATGATCACGGGGTCCGGGCTTTCTTT
CDR3 protein: CASSYDHGVRAFF
clone size: once
J gene: TRBJ1-1
V gene: TRBV6-5
D gene: NA

CDR3 DNA: TGCGCCAGCAGCCAAGAACAGGGGGCTCACACCATATATTTT
CDR3 protein: CASSQEQGAHTIYF
clone size: NA
J gene: TRBJ1-3
V gene: TRBV4-1
D gene: TRBD1

CDR3 DNA: TGCGCCAGCAGCTCCCTGGGACAGGGTAGCACCGGGGAGCTGTTTTTT
CDR3 protein: CASSSLGQGSTGELFF
clone size: NA
J gene: TRBJ2-2
V gene: TRBV5-1
D gene: TRBD1

CDR3 DNA: TGTGCCAGCAGTTTATTCTGGGGCCCTACTGGGAATTCACCCCTCCACTTT
CDR3 protein: CASSLFWGPTGNSPLHF
clone size: NA
J gene: TRBJ1-6
V gene: TRBV27
D gene: NA

CDR3 DNA: TGTGCCTGGAGTGTGGGGGGGGGTAGGAATTCACCCCTCCACTTT
CDR3 protein: CAWSVGGGRNSPLHF
clone size: NA
J gene: TRBJ1-6
V gene: TRBV30
D gene: NA

CDR3 DNA: TGTGCCAGCAGCTCTGACAGGGGGAGCTACAATGAGCAGTTCTTC
CDR3 protein: CASSSDRGSYNEQFF
clone size: NA
J gene: TRBJ2-1
V gene: TRBV7-2
D gene: TRBD1

CDR3 DNA: TGCAGTGCTAGTAGGGGACTGATGCATAATGAGCAGTTCTTC
CDR3 protein: CSASRGLMHNEQFF
clone size: NA
J gene: TRBJ2-1
V gene: TRBV20-1
D gene: NA

CDR3 DNA: TGTGCCAGGGGCCTACGGCTCGCGGGCTCTATCGCGAACACCGGGGAGCTGTTTTTT
CDR3 protein: CARGLRLAGSIANTGELFF
clone size: NA
J gene: TRBJ2-2
V gene: TRBV6-4
D gene: NA

CDR3 DNA: TGTGCCAGTATAAAACAGACGAACACTGAAGCTTTCTTT
CDR3 protein: CASIKQTNTEAFF
clone size: NA
J gene: TRBJ1-1
V gene: TRBV19
D gene: NA

CDR3 DNA: TGTGCCAGCAGGATGGGAGCCTTGGCTGTGGATGAGCAGTTCTTC
CDR3 protein: CASRMGALAVDEQFF
clone size: few
J gene: TRBJ2-1
V gene: TRBV5-8
D gene: NA

CDR3 DNA: TGTGCCAGCAGTTTAGGAGAAGAGCAGTACTTC
CDR3 protein: CASSLGEEQYF
clone size: NA
J gene: TRBJ2-7
V gene: TRBV27
D gene: NA

CDR3 DNA: TGTGCCAGCAGTTTCTCGTTGGCCGGAAACACCATATATTTT
CDR3 protein: CASSFSLAGNTIYF
clone size: NA
J gene: TRBJ1-3
V gene: TRBV28
D gene: NA

CDR3 DNA: TGTGCCAGCAGGGTAATAACAGGGGACGAGCAGTACTTC
CDR3 protein: CASRVITGDEQYF
clone size: once
J gene: TRBJ2-7
V gene: TRBV6-5
D gene: TRBD1

CDR3 DNA: TGTGCCAGCAGTGGGACAGGTTTTGAGGATGGCTACACCTTC
CDR3 protein: CASSGTGFEDGYTF
clone size: NA
J gene: TRBJ1-2
V gene: TRBV25-1
D gene: TRBD1

CDR3 DNA: TGTGCCAGCAGCTTAGTTAGCCCGTACAATGAGCAGTTCTTC
CDR3 protein: CASSLVSPYNEQFF
clone size: once
J gene: TRBJ2-1
V gene: TRBV5-8
D gene: NA

CDR3 DNA: TGTGCCACCAATGTAGCGGGGGGAAACACAGATACGCAGTATTTT
CDR3 protein: CATNVAGGNTDTQYF
clone size: NA
J gene: TRBJ2-3
V gene: TRBV24-1
D gene: TRBD2

CDR3 DNA: TGCAGCGTCGATAGCGGAAAGGGGTCTTACGAGCAGTACTTC
CDR3 protein: CSVDSGKGSYEQYF
clone size: NA
J gene: TRBJ2-7
V gene: TRBV29-1
D gene: NA

CDR3 DNA: TGCGCCAGCAGCTCCCTTACAGGGGAGGACGAGCAGTACTTC
CDR3 protein: CASSSLTGEDEQYF
clone size: few
J gene: TRBJ2-7
V gene: TRBV5-1
D gene: NA

CDR3 DNA: TGTGCCAGCAGCGTAACACTAGCGGGTTCCTACAATGAGCAGTTCTTC
CDR3 protein: CASSVTLAGSYNEQFF
clone size: NA
J gene: TRBJ2-1
V gene: TRBV9
D gene: TRBD2

CDR3 DNA: TGTGCCAGCAATTCCGGGGCCAAAAACATTCAGTACTTC
CDR3 protein: CASNSGAKNIQYF
clone size: NA
J gene: TRBJ2-4
V gene: TRBV2
D gene: NA

CDR3 DNA: TGTGCCTGGAGTGACCGGGGGTCCTATGGCTACACCTTC
CDR3 protein: CAWSDRGSYGYTF
clone size: NA
J gene: TRBJ1-2
V gene: TRBV30
D gene: NA

CDR3 DNA: TGTGCCATCAGTGAGTCGCCGGTCGATGAGCAGTTCTTC
CDR3 protein: CAISESPVDEQFF
clone size: NA
J gene: TRBJ2-1
V gene: TRBV10-3
D gene: NA

CDR3 DNA: TGTGCCAGCAGTTTGTCAACTCGGGACAGATCACAGCATTTT
CDR3 protein: CASSLSTRDRSQHF
clone size: NA
J gene: TRBJ1-5
V gene: TRBV28
D gene: TRBD1

CDR3 DNA: TGCGCCAGCAGCCAGGGACAAACGAACACTGAAGCTTTCTTT
CDR3 protein: CASSQGQTNTEAFF
clone size: NA
J gene: TRBJ1-1
V gene: TRBV5-1
D gene: NA

CDR3 DNA: TGCGCCAGCAGCCAAGGATCCGCGGCGGGGATAGAGACCCAGTACTTC
CDR3 protein: CASSQGSAAGIETQYF
clone size: once
J gene: TRBJ2-5
V gene: TRBV4-3
D gene: NA

CDR3 DNA: TGTGCCAGCAGTTCCACCCGGCGACAGGGGGCGGAATTGCGGGAAAAACTGTTTTTT
CDR3 protein: CASSSTRRQGAELREKLFF
clone size: NA
J gene: TRBJ1-4
V gene: TRBV27
D gene: TRBD1

CDR3 DNA: TGTGCCAGCAGCCAAGAACCTCAGGGCGCGTTCTTC
CDR3 protein: CASSQEPQGAFF
clone size: few
J gene: TRBJ2-1
V gene: TRBV3-1/TRBV3-2
D gene: NA

CDR3 DNA: TGTGCCAGCAGTTTCGGTCCGACCTACGAGCAGTACTTC
CDR3 protein: CASSFGPTYEQYF
clone size: NA
J gene: TRBJ2-7
V gene: TRBV12-3/TRBV12-4
D gene: NA

CDR3 DNA: TGTGCCAGCAGCGGAACCGGGACTAGTAATGAGCAGTTCTTC
CDR3 protein: CASSGTGTSNEQFF
clone size: NA
J gene: TRBJ2-1
V gene: TRBV7-9
D gene: TRBD2

CDR3 DNA: TGCGCCAGCAGCCGCTTTGGACAATATCAGCCCCAGCATTTT
CDR3 protein: CASSRFGQYQPQHF
clone size: NA
J gene: TRBJ1-5
V gene: TRBV4-3
D gene: NA

CDR3 DNA: TGTGCCAGCAGTCACGGGACAGAACTTTACAATGAGCAGTTCTTC
CDR3 protein: CASSHGTELYNEQFF
clone size: once
J gene: TRBJ2-1
V gene: TRBV6-5
D gene: TRBD1